This paragraph reports one T cell receptor beta chain. The antigen remains unidentified. Trimming left V 7 bases short and J 2 bases short, with 19 bases between. Germline assignment: CDR1 DFQATT and CDR2 SNEGSKA (reference sequence). This CDR3 region has 15 residues. These data belong to a study of response to subunit inactivated influenza vaccine. Study observations and caveats: Authors proposed each seasonal influenza vaccination draws in few new T cells.

TCRdb fed the RT-PCR reads into MiXCR, producing one record per CDR3 protein. Seen here are about 650,000 distinct CDR3 sequences, 14% observed once, and the top ten hold 7.6%. This material consisted of PBMCs from blood, taken 14 to 15 days before vaccination. The V call is TRBV20-1, the J call TRBJ2-3; TRBD2 is a possible D gene (6 bases). The sequence came from a man aged 50 to 59 who received an inactivated influenza vaccine. The CDR3 bases are TGCAGTGGTGAGGTGGCCGGGACTCTCACAGATACGCAGTATTTT. It yields the protein CSGEVAGTLTDTQYF.